This section outlines one TCR beta chain sequence together with its context. The antigen is not known. These data are taken from a study of TIL therapy for anti-PD-1-resistant metastatic lung cancer. Study in general: Progressing patients received lymphodepletion, expanded TIL infusion and IL-2. Median patient age was 54, ranging 38-75 years. Half of patients were current or former smokers. Study-level findings and limits: This highly selected cohort may not generalize to typical lung cancer patients.

The sample's time point: pre-treatment sample, taken before nivolumab and TIL therapy. Sequencing used immunoSEQ v3. The assay was immunoSEQ multiplex PCR, and TCRdb's table has in-frame clones only and misses some. The sample consists of about 20,000 clones, about 83% of them appearing once. Sample: blood, taken at baseline. The clonotype was recovered from a person aged 25 to 79 with non-small cell lung cancer.

CDR3 loop: CASTPTGVGELFF. DNA for the CDR3: TGTGCCAGCACTCCCACAGGTGTCGGGGAGCTGTTTTTT. V and J are TRBV6-5 and TRBJ2-2; D perhaps matches TRBD1 (5 bases). This CDR3 has 13 amino acids. V lost 7 bases and J 7 bases, leaving 13 bases between the germline ends. Germline V gene lookup returns CDR1 MNHEY and CDR2 SVGAGI.